This TCR beta chain was identified during a study of T-cell reconstitution after alpha-beta-depleted transplantation in children. For TCRbeta, the library was prepared with unique molecular identifiers. TCRdb ran MiXCR on the PCR reads and lists one entry per CDR3 protein. The data show around 420,000 distinct CDR3 sequences, roughly 16% seen once. Per germline, CDR1 KGHSH and CDR2 LQKENI. The ends lost 3 bases at V and 8 bases at J; junction bases unmatched: 7. The CDR3 has 14 amino acids. V gene TRBV18 combines with J gene TRBJ2-5; 9 bases line up with TRBD2. This sequence was found in a boy in the first two years of life who had a stem cell transplant for Wiskott-Aldrich syndrome, so the T cells may come from the graft donor. The sequenced sample was PBMCs, mostly from graft donor cells, obtained 360 days after TCRalphabeta/CD19-depleted stem cell transplant. CDR3 protein: CASSPNQRGDTQYF. The DNA of the CDR3 is TGTGCCAGCTCACCGAATCAGCGGGGGGACACCCAGTACTTC.